The 17 T cell receptor beta chains in this list originate from one sample, sequenced in a study of control samples from healthy donors and cancer patients. Sequencing was performed with immunoSEQ multiplex PCR; in TCRdb, only in-frame clones are kept and a portion is missing. This sample has approximately 210,000 clones, with around 93% found just once. Sequencing was carried out using blood. The origin of the receptors is a man in his thirties or forties in good health.

The rearrangement uses TRBV9 and TRBJ2-2; D gene uncertain. The V gene's germline CDR1 is SGDLS and CDR2 YYNGEE. CDR3 size: 16 residues. V lost 4 bases and J 3 bases, leaving 16 bases between the germline ends. This chain's CDR3 is CASSWSLDGYTGELFF. In DNA form, the CDR3 reads TGTGCCAGCAGCTGGAGCCTGGACGGTTACACCGGGGAGCTGTTTTTT.

The sample holds a few counts of this clone. The chain has TRBV9 and TRBJ1-2; D is uncertain. V was cut by 3 bases and J by 3 bases, with 18 bases left in between. Germline lookup yields CDR1 SGDLS and CDR2 YYNGEE. This CDR3 is 16 amino acids long. The CDR3 reads CASSARSDARDYGYTF. In nucleotides, the CDR3 is TGTGCCAGCAGCGCCCGTAGCGACGCAAGGGACTATGGCTACACCTTC.

The chain has TRBV7-9 and TRBJ2-3; 7 bases are shared with TRBD2. The germline CDR1 and CDR2 sequences are SEHNR and FQNEAQ (reference sequence). This CDR3 is built from 14 residues. V lost 8 bases to trimming and J lost 4 bases; unmatched junction nucleotides: 9. CDR3 loop: CASSRGGWADTQYF. In nucleotides, the CDR3 is TGTGCCAGCTCGCGCGGGGGTTGGGCAGATACGCAGTATTTT. The whole variable domain, filled in from reference TRBV7-9 and TRBJ2-3, reads DTGVSQNPRHKITKRGQNVTFRCDPISEHNRLYWYRQTLGQGPEFLTYFQNEAQLEKSRLLSDRFSAERPKGSFSTLEIQRTEQGDSAMYLCASSRGGWADTQYFGPGTRLTVL.

V and J are TRBV19 and TRBJ2-3; TRBD2 aligns across 12 bases. The CDR3 loop spans 18 amino acids. With V trimmed by 0 bases and J by 8 bases, 12 bases remained unmatched. CDR1 LNHDA and CDR2 SQIVND come from the germline V gene (reference sequence). CDR3 loop: CASSIDLTSGGPGGTQYF. The CDR3 region has the DNA TGTGCCAGTAGTATAGATTTGACTAGCGGGGGCCCCGGGGGTACGCAGTATTTT.

The J gene is TRBJ1-1, the V gene TRBV10-3, with no clear D. V lost 10 bases to trimming and J lost 8 bases, with 20 bases between them. The germline V gene has CDR1 ENHRY and CDR2 SYGVKD. The CDR3 extends over 13 amino acids. CDR3 in DNA: TGTGCCACGCAGCCGAGGGTCGGGGAGGAAGCTTTCTTT. Translation gives CATQPRVGEEAFF.

As DNA, the CDR3 is TGTGCCAGTAGCTCAAGAGGCAATCAGCCCCAGCATTTT. Translation gives CASSSRGNQPQHF. The rearrangement links TRBV19 to TRBJ1-5; D is unclear. V was trimmed by 6 bases and J by 2 bases, leaving 8 bases between them. Germline V gene sequence: CDR1 LNHDA, CDR2 SQIVND (reference sequence). There are 13 residues in the CDR3.

The genes are TRBV19 and TRBJ2-7; the D gene is possibly TRBD1 (5 bases). This CDR3 has 15 residues. Deletions cut 6 bases from V and 0 bases from J, with 15 bases between. The V gene's germline CDR1 is LNHDA and CDR2 SQIVND (reference sequence). This CDR3 is CASRAQGESSYEQYF. CDR3 bases: TGTGCCAGTAGGGCCCAAGGGGAAAGCTCCTACGAGCAGTACTTC. The variable domain in full, with the rest retrieved from reference TRBV19 and TRBJ2-7, is DGGITQSPKYLFRKEGQNVTLSCEQNLNHDAMYWYRQDPGQGLRLIYYSQIVNDFQKGDIAEGYSVSREKKESFPLTVTSAQKNPTAFYLCASRAQGESSYEQYFGPGTRLTVT.

V is TRBV25-1 and J is TRBJ1-4, with D maybe TRBD1 (5 bases). CDR1 and CDR2 from the germline V gene are MGHDK and SYGVNS. Trimming pared 3 bases from V and 8 bases from J, leaving 10 bases between. The CDR3 sequence is 13 residues long. The CDR3 is CASSEQGWEKLFF. The CDR3, as DNA: TGTGCCAGCAGTGAGCAGGGATGGGAAAAACTGTTTTTT.

This chain uses TRBV2 with TRBJ2-1, with a tentative D call TRBD1 (5 bases). Germline V gene data show CDR1 as SNHLY and CDR2 as FYNNEI. Trimming took 4 bases from V and 6 from J, leaving 7 bases between them. The CDR3 consists of 12 residues. CDR3: CASSGQSNEQFF. In DNA, the CDR3 is TGTGCCAGCAGTGGACAGAGCAATGAGCAGTTCTTC.

The chain recombines TRBV9 with TRBJ2-6; unclear D gene. The CDR3 sequence is 17 residues long. Germline values: CDR1 SGDLS, CDR2 YYNGEE. V was pared by 0 bases and J by 0 bases, with 10 bases between. DNA for the CDR3: TGTGCCAGCAGCGTAGATTGGCGGATCTCTGGGGCCAACGTCCTGACTTTC. Encoded protein: CASSVDWRISGANVLTF.

This clone was counted once. The rearrangement uses TRBV7-8 and TRBJ2-6, with 9 bases matching TRBD1. Germline V gene data show CDR1 as SGHVS and CDR2 as FQNEAQ. This CDR3 spans 17 amino acids. V trimming: 7 bases; J trimming: 1 base; junction bases outside the gene matches: 8. The CDR3 reads CASKRDREVSGANVLTF. The CDR3 DNA sequence: TGTGCCAGCAAGCGGGACAGGGAGGTATCTGGGGCCAACGTCCTGACTTTC.

This chain connects TRBV5-5 to TRBJ1-5, with TRBD1 as a possible D gene (5 bases). The V and J ends lost 1 base and 7 bases respectively, with 12 bases between them. This CDR3 is 14 amino acids long. The germline CDR1 and CDR2 sequences are SGHKS and YYEKEE (reference sequence). Here the CDR3 DNA reads TGTGCCAGCAGCTTGTTAGGGGTCGGGCAGCCCCAGCATTTT. Amino acids: CASSLLGVGQPQHF.

The chain uses TRBV2 and TRBJ2-7, with D maybe TRBD1 (5 bases). The germline V gene has CDR1 SNHLY and CDR2 FYNNEI. The V end lost 7 bases, the J end lost 3 bases, and 7 bases lay between the germline ends. The CDR3 is 11 amino acids. The CDR3 coding sequence is TGTGCCAGCACCGGACACTACGAGCAGTACTTC. This gives the protein CASTGHYEQYF.

The rearrangement joins TRBV25-1 to TRBJ2-1, with D maybe TRBD2 (6 bases). The germline CDR1 and CDR2 sequences are MGHDK and SYGVNS. The CDR3 totals 14 residues. Trimming took off 7 bases at V and 0 bases at J, with 10 bases between the two ends. The CDR3 DNA follows: TGTGCCAGCATGGGTAGCGGCTCCTACAATGAGCAGTTCTTC. Its protein product is CASMGSGSYNEQFF. The full variable domain, in which reference TRBV25-1 and TRBJ2-1 provide the parts outside the CDR3, is EADIYQTPRYLVIGTGKKITLECSQTMGHDKMYWYQQDPGMELHLIHYSYGVNSTEKGDLSSESTVSRIRTEHFPLTLESARPSHTSQYLCASMGSGSYNEQFFGPGTRLTVL.

The chain recombines TRBV6-6 with TRBJ2-7; 8 positions match TRBD1. The CDR3 is 13 amino acids. Per germline, CDR1 MNHNY and CDR2 SVGAGI (reference sequence). J was trimmed by 6 bases and V by 5 bases; bases with no gene match: 6. CDR3 DNA: TGTGCCAGCAGTCTAGGACAGGGAGCCGAGCAGTACTTC. Amino acid sequence: CASSLGQGAEQYF.

The rearrangement links TRBV11-2 to TRBJ2-2, with 9 positions matching TRBD1. The J segment lost 6 bases and the V segment lost 5 bases, leaving 7 bases of the junction unmatched. Germline V gives CDR1 SGHAT, CDR2 FQNNGV. The CDR3 extends over 15 amino acids. The CDR3, as DNA: TGTGCCAGCAGCGCTGGGACAGGGAGCGCCGGGGAGCTGTTTTTT. Its protein product is CASSAGTGSAGELFF. Using reference TRBV11-2 and TRBJ2-2 for the parts outside the CDR3, the full variable domain is EAGVAQSPRYKIIEKRQSVAFWCNPISGHATLYWYQQILGQGPKLLIQFQNNGVVDDSQLPKDRFSAERLKGVDSTLKIQPAKLEDSAVYLCASSAGTGSAGELFFGEGSRLTVL.

The count of this clone is one. The rearrangement uses TRBV19 and TRBJ2-3; D is uncertain. In germline, CDR1 is LNHDA, CDR2 SQIVND (reference sequence). The CDR3 has 13 residues. Deletions cut 1 base from V and 2 bases from J, with 4 bases between. CDR3 amino acids: CASSIVVTDTQYF. As DNA, the CDR3 is TGTGCCAGTAGTATAGTAGTCACAGATACGCAGTATTTT.